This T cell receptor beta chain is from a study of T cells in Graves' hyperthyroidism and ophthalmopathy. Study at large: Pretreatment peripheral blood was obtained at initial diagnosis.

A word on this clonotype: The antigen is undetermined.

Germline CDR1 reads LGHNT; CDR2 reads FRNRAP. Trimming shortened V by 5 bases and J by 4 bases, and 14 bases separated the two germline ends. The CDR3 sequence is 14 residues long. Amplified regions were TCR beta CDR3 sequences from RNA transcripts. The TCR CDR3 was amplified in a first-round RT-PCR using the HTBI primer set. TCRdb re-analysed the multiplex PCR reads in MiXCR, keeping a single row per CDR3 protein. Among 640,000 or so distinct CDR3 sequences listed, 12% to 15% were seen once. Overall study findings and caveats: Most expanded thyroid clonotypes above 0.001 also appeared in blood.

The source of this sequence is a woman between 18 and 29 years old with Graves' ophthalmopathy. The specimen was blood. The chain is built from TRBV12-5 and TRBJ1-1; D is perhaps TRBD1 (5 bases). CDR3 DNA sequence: TGTGCTAGTGGTCCCGGGGCGGGAACCACTGAAGCTTTCTTT. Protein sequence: CASGPGAGTTEAFF.